Presented here are 30 T cell receptor beta chains from one specimen sequenced in a study of cytomegalovirus exposure and HLA in healthy donors. 60 Vbeta and 13 Jbeta primers were used in PCR. The protocol was immunoSEQ multiplex PCR, while the TCRdb copy is restricted to in-frame clones and leaves out a portion. This sample has about 89,000 clones, with 64% found just once. The sample taken for sequencing was PBMCs. These receptors came from a human donor in good health.

This chain connects TRBV4-3 to TRBJ2-3; TRBD2 matches 7 bases. This CDR3 is 18 amino acids long. Germline V gene data show CDR1 as LGHNA and CDR2 as YSLEER. The V and J ends lost 5 bases and 2 bases, in that order; junction bases with no gene match: 16. The CDR3 here is CASSKQQTGGPYTDTQYF. The CDR3 region has the DNA TGCGCCAGCAGCAAACAACAGACGGGGGGACCCTACACAGATACGCAGTATTTT.

The rearrangement joins TRBV9 to TRBJ1-1; 8 bases match TRBD1. The CDR3 length is 15 residues. Losses at the gene ends were 4 bases for V and 6 bases for J; bases not matched to a gene: 11. Germline lookup yields CDR1 SGDLS and CDR2 YYNGEE. CDR3 protein: CASSQWTGRIAEAFF. The CDR3 DNA reads as TGTGCCAGCAGCCAGTGGACAGGGAGGATCGCTGAAGCTTTCTTT.

This clone was counted a few times. A single base is all that separates this from a far larger clone, so a read error is likely. The conserved phenylalanine or tryptophan normally closing the CDR3 is absent here, so this likely arose from a read error. The genes are TRBV5-6 and TRBJ2-3; TRBD2 matches 12 bases. CDR3 length equals 15 residues. Germline CDR1 and CDR2: SGHDT and YYEEEE. Trimming at V came to 1 base and at J to 6 bases, leaving 3 bases not matched to a gene. In DNA form, the CDR3 reads TGTGCCAGCAGCTTGACTAGCGGGGGGACGGATACGCAGTATGTT. Its translation is CASSLTSGGTDTQYV.

V gene TRBV13 combines with J gene TRBJ2-7, with 8 bases aligning to TRBD2. Germline V gives CDR1 PRHDT, CDR2 FYEKMQ (reference sequence). Unmatched junction bases numbered 9, after V lost 5 bases and J lost 3 bases. This CDR3 is built from 15 residues. The CDR3 region has the DNA TGTGCCAGCAGCAATACCGGGACTAGGGGCTACGAGCAGTACTTC. This codes for CASSNTGTRGYEQYF.

This chain connects TRBV5-1 to TRBJ2-3, with D unresolved. CDR3 length: 15 residues. CDR1 is SGHRS, CDR2 YFSETQ, per germline. With 1 base removed from V and 2 bases from J, the gap between germline ends came to 11 bases. CDR3 bases: TGCGCCAGCAGCTTGCAAGCGTCTTACACAGATACGCAGTATTTT. Its protein product is CASSLQASYTDTQYF. The entire variable domain, with the rest obtained from reference TRBV5-1 and TRBJ2-3, is as follows: KAGVTQTPRYLIKTRGQQVTLSCSPISGHRSVSWYQQTPGQGLQFLFEYFSETQRNKGNFPGRFSGRQFSNSRSEMNVSTLELGDSALYLCASSLQASYTDTQYFGPGTRLTVL.

V usage is TRBV5-1 and J usage is TRBJ2-7; 7 bases agree with TRBD1. The CDR3 sequence is 14 residues long. Germline trimming cut 2 bases from V and 2 bases from J; bases unmatched to any gene: 4. Germline values: CDR1 SGHRS, CDR2 YFSETQ. The CDR3 coding sequence is TGCGCCAGCAGCTTATCGGGACAGACCTACGAGCAGTACTTC. Translating gives CASSLSGQTYEQYF.

With regard to this clone: The same CDR3 can be traced to other DNA sequences in this sample. This sequence joins TRBV9 and TRBJ2-1, with unresolved D. This CDR3 is built from 14 residues. Germline loops: CDR1 SGDLS, CDR2 YYNGEE. V was trimmed by 0 bases and J by 0 bases, leaving 4 bases between them. CDR3 sequence: CASSVDSSYNEQFF. CDR3 DNA sequence: TGTGCCAGCAGCGTAGACAGCTCCTACAATGAGCAGTTCTTC.

This clone appeared a single time. The rearrangement uses TRBV5-1 and TRBJ2-3; 8 positions match TRBD2. Germline CDR1 is SGHRS and CDR2 is YFSETQ. The trim removed 7 bases at V and 5 bases at J, leaving 6 bases unmatched. The CDR3 extends over 13 amino acids. The CDR3 sequence is CASLSTSGDTQYF. The CDR3 DNA follows: TGCGCCAGCCTAAGTACTAGCGGAGATACGCAGTATTTT. The variable domain in full, with the rest retrieved from reference TRBV5-1 and TRBJ2-3, is KAGVTQTPRYLIKTRGQQVTLSCSPISGHRSVSWYQQTPGQGLQFLFEYFSETQRNKGNFPGRFSGRQFSNSRSEMNVSTLELGDSALYLCASLSTSGDTQYFGPGTRLTVL.

The chain joins TRBV7-9 to TRBJ2-2; TRBD2 agrees at 7 bases. The CDR3 length is 14 residues. The junction had 9 bases not matched to a gene; V was cut back by 10 bases and J by 4 bases. CDR1 is SEHNR and CDR2 is FQNEAQ in the germline V gene (reference sequence). The CDR3 coding sequence is TGTGCCACCATTGGTCGGGGGGTCACCGGGGAGCTGTTTTTT. Protein: CATIGRGVTGELFF. The variable domain in full, with the rest retrieved from reference TRBV7-9 and TRBJ2-2, is DTGVSQNPRHKITKRGQNVTFRCDPISEHNRLYWYRQTLGQGPEFLTYFQNEAQLEKSRLLSDRFSAERPKGSFSTLEIQRTEQGDSAMYLCATIGRGVTGELFFGEGSRLTVL.

The chain combines TRBV28 with TRBJ2-2, with 10 bases that match TRBD1. The CDR3 length is 17 residues. J lost 4 bases, V lost 3 bases, and 8 bases had no gene match. Germline lookup yields CDR1 MDHEN and CDR2 SYDVKM. The CDR3 here is CASSFGDRGQVTGELFF. CDR3 in DNA: TGTGCCAGCAGTTTCGGAGACAGGGGGCAGGTCACCGGGGAGCTGTTTTTT.

The chain couples TRBV29-1 to TRBJ2-3, with TRBD1 as a possible D gene (5 bases). Germline-derived CDR1 and CDR2 are SQVTM and ANQGSEA. The V end lost 4 bases, the J end lost 5 bases, and 19 bases lay between the germline ends. This CDR3 region has 15 residues. The CDR3, as DNA: TGCAGCGTTGTGTGGACATTGGACCCAGGAGATACGCAGTATTTT. Protein: CSVVWTLDPGDTQYF.

The gene calls are TRBV2 and TRBJ1-1; possibly TRBD1 for D (5 bases). Germline V gene data show CDR1 as SNHLY and CDR2 as FYNNEI. This CDR3 spans 13 amino acids. Trimming cost V 6 bases and J 5 bases, with 13 bases left between them. CDR3 sequence reads: CASRGDLGTEAFF. CDR3 bases: TGTGCCAGCAGGGGGGACTTGGGGACTGAAGCTTTCTTT.

This clone has just a few counts. The chain joins TRBV5-1 to TRBJ1-6; possibly TRBD1 for D (6 bases). Germline V gene lookup returns CDR1 SGHRS and CDR2 YFSETQ. The CDR3 is 16 residues long. The V gene lost 5 bases and the J gene lost 7 bases, with 19 bases spanning the gap. The CDR3 DNA reads as TGCGCCAGCAGGACCACCAATCGGGGGGCCAATTCACCCCTCCACTTT. This translates into CASRTTNRGANSPLHF.

This clone has a single count. The chain uses TRBV5-1 and TRBJ1-3, with 9 positions matching TRBD1. The CDR3 runs to 14 residues. Unmatched junction bases numbered 3, after V lost 4 bases and J lost 4 bases. CDR1 SGHRS and CDR2 YFSETQ come from the germline V gene. The DNA for the CDR3 is TGCGCCAGCAGCCCCGGGACAGGGGGAAACACCATATATTTT. Its translation: CASSPGTGGNTIYF.

J is TRBJ2-7 and V is TRBV10-3; 7 bases align to TRBD1. After removal of 3 bases from V and 2 bases from J, the junction contained 4 bases not matched to a gene. Germline CDR1 ENHRY, CDR2 SYGVKD. The CDR3 runs to 14 residues. Written as DNA, the CDR3 is TGTGCCATCAGTGAATCACAGGGGCCCTACGAGCAGTACTTC. Amino acids: CAISESQGPYEQYF.

J is TRBJ1-1 and V is TRBV7-2, with unresolved D. The CDR3 is made up of 13 amino acids. The V end was cut by 0 bases, the J end by 5 bases, with 7 bases between. CDR1 is SGHTA, CDR2 FQGNSA, per germline. The CDR3, as DNA: TGTGCCAGCAGCTTAGCCCAGAGGACTGAAGCTTTCTTT. Translating it yields CASSLAQRTEAFF.

V is TRBV5-8 and J is TRBJ2-1, with 8 positions matching TRBD2. CDR3 size: 16 residues. Germline assignment: CDR1 SGHTS and CDR2 YDEGEE. With V trimmed by 3 bases and J by 8 bases, 13 bases remained unmatched. CDR3: CASSSPGLAPLDEQFF. In nucleotides, the CDR3 is TGTGCCAGCAGCTCACCAGGACTAGCCCCCTTGGATGAGCAGTTCTTC.

This clone came up a few times. This chain links TRBV6-5 with TRBJ2-2; the match to TRBD1 covers 8 bases. Germline trimming cut 6 bases from V and 3 bases from J; bases unmatched to any gene: 6. Germline assignment: CDR1 MNHEY and CDR2 SVGAGI. The length of the CDR3 is 15 residues. The CDR3: CASRRQTGDTGELFF. The CDR3 DNA is TGTGCCAGCAGGCGCCAGACAGGGGACACCGGGGAGCTGTTTTTT.

This rearrangement joins TRBV19 to TRBJ2-5; perhaps TRBD2 as D (6 bases). V lost 5 bases to trimming and J lost 1 base, with 14 bases between them. The CDR3 is 15 residues long. Germline V gives CDR1 LNHDA, CDR2 SQIVND (reference sequence). CDR3 nucleotides: TGTGCCAGTAGTCCCCTCCTCGGGGGCCAAGAGACCCAGTACTTC. Protein sequence: CASSPLLGGQETQYF.

On this clone itself: The identical CDR3 is also encoded by other nucleotide sequences in the sample. V gene TRBV18 combines with J gene TRBJ2-6; unclear D gene. Trimming cost V 3 bases and J 2 bases, with 11 bases left between them. The CDR3 totals 16 residues. Germline V lookup: CDR1 KGHSH, CDR2 LQKENI. The CDR3 DNA is TGTGCCAGCTCACCGCGAACGGGTACTGGGGCCAACGTCCTGACTTTC. Protein: CASSPRTGTGANVLTF.

The J gene is TRBJ1-3, the V gene TRBV19; tentative D call: TRBD1 (6 bases). Per germline, CDR1 LNHDA and CDR2 SQIVND (reference sequence). The CDR3 is 14 amino acids. V was cut by 6 bases and J by 3 bases, with 12 bases left in between. CDR3 region: CASSQGNLGNTIYF. The DNA for the CDR3 is TGTGCCAGTAGCCAGGGGAATCTTGGAAACACCATATATTTT.

V and J are TRBV6-6 and TRBJ1-2; D ambiguous. The germline gives CDR1 MNHNY, CDR2 SVGAGI (reference sequence). V was cut by 6 bases and J by 8 bases, with 13 bases left in between. The CDR3 totals 12 residues. The DNA for the CDR3 is TGTGCCAGCAGGGAGGCTGGGTACGGCTACACCTTC. It is translated as CASREAGYGYTF.

This chain joins TRBV19 and TRBJ1-3; TRBD1 is a possible D gene (5 bases). Trimming took off 8 bases at V and 4 bases at J, with 18 bases between the two ends. Germline loops: CDR1 LNHDA, CDR2 SQIVND (reference sequence). The CDR3 sequence is 15 residues long. CDR3 residues: CASAAGGTLGNTIYF. DNA for the CDR3: TGTGCCAGTGCAGCGGGGGGAACCCTCGGAAACACCATATATTTT.

J is TRBJ2-1 and V is TRBV2; tentatively, D is TRBD1 (5 bases). This CDR3 region has 13 residues. Trimming took 11 bases from V and 10 from J, leaving 21 bases between them. Germline V gives CDR1 SNHLY, CDR2 FYNNEI. Here the CDR3 reads CAGHRVGATEQFF. The CDR3 bases are TGTGCCGGACATCGTGTTGGCGCCACCGAGCAGTTCTTC. Complete variable domain (other parts from reference TRBV2 and TRBJ2-1): EPEVTQTPSHQVTQMGQEVILRCVPISNHLYFYWYRQILGQKVEFLVSFYNNEISEKSEIFDDQFSVERPDGSNFTLKIRSTKLEDSAMYFCAGHRVGATEQFFGPGTRLTVL.

The V and J genes are TRBV5-6 and TRBJ1-6, with D perhaps matching TRBD1 (5 bases). The V and J ends lost 4 bases and 6 bases respectively, with 11 bases between them. Per germline, CDR1 SGHDT and CDR2 YYEEEE. This CDR3 is 14 amino acids long. CDR3 bases: TGTGCCAGCAGCGGGGGACTGACTAATTCACCCCTCCACTTT. It is translated as CASSGGLTNSPLHF.

This clone has only a few counts. The gene calls are TRBV5-1 and TRBJ1-4, with 8 nucleotides matching TRBD1. J gave up 5 bases and V 0 bases, and 9 bases lay outside the gene matches. This CDR3 is built from 17 residues. CDR1 and CDR2 (germline): SGHRS, YFSETQ. The CDR3 nucleotides read TGCGCCAGCAGCTTGGGGCGGCCTGCAGGGGGCAATGAAAAACTGTTTTTT. Its translation is CASSLGRPAGGNEKLFF.

A few counts support this clone. The V and J genes are TRBV29-1 and TRBJ2-7; 12 nucleotides agree with TRBD2. From germline, CDR1 is SQVTM and CDR2 ANQGSEA. V lost 4 bases, J lost 2 bases, and 6 bases stayed unmatched. CDR3 length: 15 residues. The CDR3 spells CSVVGTSGSAYEQYF. For the CDR3, the DNA is TGCAGCGTTGTAGGGACTAGCGGGTCCGCCTACGAGCAGTACTTC.

This rearrangement joins TRBV5-6 to TRBJ2-5; TRBD1 agrees at 7 bases. Trimming took 3 bases from V and 1 from J; bases not matched to a gene: 3. CDR1 and CDR2 (germline): SGHDT, YYEEEE. This CDR3 region has 14 residues. CDR3 in amino acids: CASSWTGSQETQYF. For the CDR3, the DNA is TGTGCCAGCAGCTGGACAGGTTCCCAAGAGACCCAGTACTTC.

This chain links TRBV9 with TRBJ2-7; D may be TRBD1 (7 bases). In germline, CDR1 is SGDLS, CDR2 YYNGEE. Trimming took off 4 bases at V and 2 bases at J, with 16 bases between the two ends. This CDR3 contains 15 residues. CDR3 nucleotides: TGTGCCAGCAGCCCGGAGGGGGCGCGGGCCTACGAGCAGTACTTC. Its translation: CASSPEGARAYEQYF.

This rearrangement joins TRBV7-3 to TRBJ2-3; D is perhaps TRBD2 (6 bases). In germline, CDR1 is SGHTA, CDR2 FQGTGA. V was clipped by 2 bases and J by 1 base, with 10 bases between them. The CDR3 runs to 15 residues. This CDR3 is CASSLQRVRTDTQYF. The CDR3 nucleotides are TGTGCCAGCAGCTTACAGCGGGTACGCACAGATACGCAGTATTTT.